The 29 T cell receptor beta chains in this list originate from one sample, sequenced in a study of T cell repertoires in cytomegalovirus infection. TCRdb recomputed calls from the reads with MiXCR, one row per CDR3 protein. The sample has roughly 150,000 distinct CDR3 sequences, 15% to 20% seen once. The sequenced sample was CD8+ T cells from PBMCs. The receptors originated from a human donor in good health (CMV status not recorded). Some clones in this sample may be carry-over from other donors' samples.

This clonotype appeared many times. V usage is TRBV7-2 and J usage is TRBJ2-7, with 7 positions matching TRBD1. The CDR3 length is 14 residues. J was trimmed by 2 bases and V by 1 base; bases with no gene match: 2. CDR1 is SGHTA and CDR2 is FQGNSA in the germline V gene. The CDR3 sequence: CASSLGQGAYEQYF. DNA of the CDR3: TGTGCCAGCAGCTTAGGCCAGGGGGCCTACGAGCAGTACTTC.

This chain connects TRBV4-2 to TRBJ2-1; TRBD2 agrees at 7 bases. The CDR3 extends over 16 amino acids. V trimming: 0 bases; J trimming: 3 bases; junction bases outside the gene matches: 5. CDR1 is LGHNA and CDR2 is YNFKEQ in the germline V gene. This chain's CDR3 is CASSQDKREIYNEQFF. The CDR3 DNA reads as TGTGCCAGCAGCCAAGATAAGCGGGAAATCTACAATGAGCAGTTCTTC.

This clonotype was seen a handful of times. The J gene is TRBJ1-1, the V gene TRBV25-1, with D hard to call. V was clipped by 5 bases and J by 1 base, with 14 bases between them. The CDR3 is 15 residues long. Per the germline V gene, CDR1 is MGHDK and CDR2 is SYGVNS. CDR3 residues: CASSPRGRENTEAFF. The CDR3 DNA follows: TGTGCCAGCAGTCCCCGAGGCCGTGAGAACACTGAAGCTTTCTTT.

This clonotype was found a few times. The chain employs TRBV19 and TRBJ2-1; tentative D call: TRBD2 (5 bases). This CDR3 has 15 residues. Germline V gene lookup returns CDR1 LNHDA and CDR2 SQIVND (reference sequence). V was clipped by 3 bases and J by 2 bases, with 11 bases between them. As DNA, the CDR3 is TGTGCCAGTAGTATGGGGAGCGGACCCTACAATGAGCAGTTCTTC. It specifies CASSMGSGPYNEQFF.

V is TRBV29-1 and J is TRBJ2-1; 10 bases match TRBD2. V lost 4 bases and J lost 8; bases outside the gene matches: 5. Per germline, CDR1 SQVTM and CDR2 ANQGSEA. CDR3 length: 13 amino acids. CDR3 residues: CSVVPSGSDEQFF. The CDR3 DNA sequence: TGCAGCGTTGTTCCTAGCGGGAGTGATGAGCAGTTCTTC.

The J gene is TRBJ2-7, the V gene TRBV7-9; 12 nucleotides match TRBD1. With V trimmed by 7 bases and J by 3 bases, 7 bases remained unmatched. This CDR3 region has 15 residues. The germline gives CDR1 SEHNR, CDR2 FQNEAQ (reference sequence). The CDR3 reads CASNYRDRGLYEQYF. As DNA, the CDR3 is TGTGCCAGCAACTACCGGGACAGGGGGCTCTACGAGCAGTACTTC.

The table lists this clonotype with a few counts. The V gene is TRBV7-9, the J gene TRBJ1-5; 8 bases are shared with TRBD1. Trimming removed 1 base from V and 2 bases from J; junction bases left unmatched: 4. The CDR3 is made up of 16 amino acids. Per the germline V gene, CDR1 is SEHNR and CDR2 is FQNEAQ (reference sequence). This chain's CDR3 is CASSLGQGTGNQPQHF. The CDR3 nucleotides are TGTGCCAGCAGCTTAGGACAGGGGACGGGCAATCAGCCCCAGCATTTT.

There are a few counts of this clonotype. This chain uses TRBV7-2 with TRBJ2-7; D perhaps matches TRBD2 (6 bases). Germline V gives CDR1 SGHTA, CDR2 FQGNSA. The CDR3 sequence is 16 residues long. Trimming left V 4 bases short and J 2 bases short, with 18 bases between. The CDR3 loop is CASSYLGAGPPYEQYF. The CDR3 DNA reads TGTGCCAGCAGCTATCTGGGAGCGGGCCCTCCCTACGAGCAGTACTTC.

V is TRBV11-2 and J is TRBJ2-5, with a weak D call TRBD1 (6 bases). There are 15 residues in the CDR3. V lost 2 bases and J 8 bases, leaving 18 bases between the germline ends. Germline V gene lookup returns CDR1 SGHAT and CDR2 FQNNGV. CDR3 loop: CASSLTRGHYETQYF. The CDR3 DNA reads TGTGCCAGCAGCTTAACCAGGGGCCATTATGAAACCCAGTACTTC.

This rearrangement joins TRBV7-2 to TRBJ2-7, with D possibly being TRBD1 or TRBD2 (5 bases each). This CDR3 is 15 amino acids long. Germline assignment: CDR1 SGHTA and CDR2 FQGNSA. V shed 1 base and J shed 4 bases, with 14 bases lying between them. CDR3 sequence reads: CASSLGVGTSYEQYF. In nucleotides, the CDR3 is TGTGCCAGCAGCTTAGGGGTTGGGACCTCATACGAGCAGTACTTC.

This chain connects TRBV28 to TRBJ2-5; TRBD2 matches 7 bases. Germline lookup yields CDR1 MDHEN and CDR2 SYDVKM. J lost 2 bases, V lost 5 bases, and 20 bases had no gene match. The CDR3 is 19 residues long. CDR3 DNA: TGTGCCAGCAGTGGACCGCGGGGTCCGGCTAGCGGCTATCAAGAGACCCAGTACTTC. This translates into CASSGPRGPASGYQETQYF.

This clonotype showed up just a few times. The CDR3 DNA reads as TGTGCCAGCACTAACCGGGACGGCCGGTACGAGCAGTACTTC. It yields the protein CASTNRDGRYEQYF. The chain uses TRBV6-2 or TRBV6-3 and TRBJ2-7, with D perhaps assigned TRBD1 or TRBD2 (5 bases each). This CDR3 comprises 14 residues. Deletions cut 7 bases from V and 4 bases from J, with 17 bases between. Germline lookup yields CDR1 MNHEY and CDR2 SVGEGT.

V and J are TRBV7-6 and TRBJ2-7; TRBD1 or TRBD2 may be the D gene (5 bases each). The CDR3 contains 13 residues. The germline gives CDR1 SGHVS, CDR2 FNYEAQ. V dropped 2 bases and J dropped 7 bases, with 12 bases sitting between them. The CDR3 bases are TGTGCCAGCAGCTTACCTACAGGAGGAGAGCAGTACTTC. Its protein is CASSLPTGGEQYF.

The chain links TRBV29-1 to TRBJ1-2; no definite D call. Germline values: CDR1 SQVTM, CDR2 ANQGSEA. The length of the CDR3 is 15 residues. The V and J ends lost 6 bases and 0 bases respectively, with 17 bases between them. For the CDR3, the DNA is TGCAGCGTCCCCCATGCGCCAGCAGCTAACTATGGCTACACCTTC. Encoded protein: CSVPHAPAANYGYTF.

The chain's CDR3 is CSAQIRGSYEQYF. DNA for the CDR3: TGCAGTGCACAGATCCGGGGATCCTACGAGCAGTACTTC. The chain combines TRBV20-1 with TRBJ2-7; possible D gene TRBD2, 5 bases. Deletions cut 6 bases from V and 1 base from J, with 13 bases between. CDR3 length: 13 residues. The germline CDR1 and CDR2 sequences are DFQATT and SNEGSKA (reference sequence).

This clonotype has more than one count but fewer than ten. This chain connects TRBV29-1 to TRBJ1-1; the D is unclear. The CDR3 extends over 12 amino acids. Between the trimmed V and J ends, which lost 7 bases and 3 bases, there was a span of 12 bases. Looked up from germline, CDR1 is SQVTM and CDR2 is ANQGSEA. CDR3 region: CSAPDGYTEAFF. The CDR3 region has the DNA TGCAGCGCCCCCGACGGGTACACTGAAGCTTTCTTT.

CDR3 protein: CASSPRKSQETQYF. In DNA form, the CDR3 reads TGTGCCAGCAGTCCCCGCAAGTCCCAAGAGACCCAGTACTTC. V is TRBV28 and J is TRBJ2-5; D gene uncertain. V lost 5 bases to trimming and J lost 1 base, with 11 bases between them. The CDR3 loop spans 14 amino acids. Germline assignment: CDR1 MDHEN and CDR2 SYDVKM.

The rearrangement links TRBV27 to TRBJ2-7; TRBD1 is a possible D gene (5 bases). This CDR3 is 13 amino acids long. Germline assignment: CDR1 MNHEY and CDR2 SMNVEV (reference sequence). Between the trimmed V and J ends, which lost 5 bases and 2 bases, there was a span of 10 bases. CDR3 nucleotide sequence: TGTGCCAGCAGTCCAGGGCTCCCCTACGAGCAGTACTTC. Translation: CASSPGLPYEQYF.

The sample holds a few counts of this clonotype. The chain couples TRBV4-1 to TRBJ2-1; D is possibly TRBD2 (6 bases). This CDR3 is built from 15 residues. Trimming pared 0 bases from V and 3 bases from J, leaving 9 bases between. The germline V gene encodes CDR1 MGHRA and CDR2 YSYEKL. The CDR3 coding sequence is TGCGCCAGCAGCCAAGATCGGGGGAACTACAATGAGCAGTTCTTC. As protein: CASSQDRGNYNEQFF.

This chain joins TRBV7-9 and TRBJ1-1, with D perhaps matching TRBD1 (5 bases). This CDR3 has 12 residues. Per the germline V gene, CDR1 is SEHNR and CDR2 is FQNEAQ (reference sequence). Between the trimmed V and J ends, which lost 6 bases and 8 bases, there was a span of 13 bases. The CDR3 here is CASSSRWGEAFF. As DNA, the CDR3 is TGTGCCAGCAGTTCCAGGTGGGGGGAAGCTTTCTTT.

The gene calls are TRBV28 and TRBJ2-3, with 7 bases that match TRBD1. This CDR3 contains 17 residues. Germline V gene lookup returns CDR1 MDHEN and CDR2 SYDVKM. V was pared by 3 bases and J by 1 base, with 10 bases of the junction left unmatched. For the CDR3, the DNA is TGTGCCAGCAGTTTGCTTCCCCCCGGGACAGGCACAGATACGCAGTATTTT. It is translated as CASSLLPPGTGTDTQYF.

This clonotype was detected a few times. This rearrangement joins TRBV6-6 to TRBJ1-2; a possible D gene is TRBD1 (5 bases). Trimming left V 5 bases short and J 2 bases short, with 18 bases between. The CDR3 sequence is 16 residues long. CDR1 MNHNY and CDR2 SVGAGI come from the germline V gene (reference sequence). The CDR3 DNA follows: TGTGCCAGCAGTGCCGACGGGACCGTGCTAAACTATGGCTACACCTTC. Protein sequence: CASSADGTVLNYGYTF.

The table lists this clonotype with a few counts. The genes are TRBV2 and TRBJ2-7; D remains unclear. CDR1 SNHLY and CDR2 FYNNEI come from the germline V gene. This CDR3 region has 10 residues. V shed 8 bases and J shed 6 bases, with 8 bases lying between them. Written as DNA, the CDR3 is TGTGCCAGCGCGGAAGGCGAGCAGTACTTC. The encoded protein is CASAEGEQYF.

The chain uses TRBV4-2 and TRBJ2-7; the D is unclear. Trimming cost V 0 bases and J 3 bases, with 12 bases left between them. This CDR3 contains 15 residues. In germline, CDR1 is LGHNA, CDR2 YNFKEQ. CDR3 sequence (DNA): TGTGCCAGCAGCCAAGAAGGCAGCCTGCTCTACGAGCAGTACTTC. Amino acids: CASSQEGSLLYEQYF.

In its sample, this clonotype was seen a few times. In DNA form, the CDR3 reads TGTGCCAGCAGCATTAGCAGAGCGTTTTCACCCCCCTACAATGAGCAGTTCTTC. Its translation: CASSISRAFSPPYNEQFF. The chain joins TRBV7-8 to TRBJ2-1; D unclear. CDR3 length equals 18 residues. Per germline, CDR1 SGHVS and CDR2 FQNEAQ. V lost 5 bases to trimming and J lost 2 bases, with 22 bases between them.

This clonotype turned up a few times. The chain combines TRBV7-9 with TRBJ2-2; either TRBD1 or TRBD2 may fit D (5 bases each). The germline V gene encodes CDR1 SEHNR and CDR2 FQNEAQ (reference sequence). The CDR3 length is 12 residues. Between the trimmed V and J ends, which lost 8 bases and 7 bases, there was a span of 11 bases. The CDR3 loop reads CASPGPSGELFF. CDR3 nucleotides: TGTGCCAGCCCGGGACCCAGCGGGGAGCTGTTTTTT.

This clonotype was observed a handful of times. This chain joins TRBV4-2 and TRBJ2-7, with TRBD1 matching 7 bases. Germline V gives CDR1 LGHNA, CDR2 YNFKEQ. There are 14 residues in the CDR3. V dropped 0 bases and J dropped 7; count of bases not matched to a gene: 6. CDR3 region: CASSQEQGPDEQYF. CDR3 coding DNA: TGTGCCAGCAGCCAAGAACAGGGGCCGGATGAGCAGTACTTC.

The chain joins TRBV28 to TRBJ1-4; TRBD1 matches at 7 bases. CDR3 length equals 14 residues. CDR1 MDHEN and CDR2 SYDVKM come from the germline V gene. The V and J ends lost 8 bases and 3 bases, in that order; junction bases with no gene match: 6. The CDR3: CASLDGTANEKLFF. CDR3 sequence (DNA): TGTGCCAGCCTTGACGGGACAGCTAATGAAAAACTGTTTTTT.

This clonotype was found many times. The rearrangement uses TRBV6-2 or TRBV6-3 and TRBJ2-1; no clear D gene. V was pared by 0 bases and J by 4 bases, with 7 bases between. This CDR3 contains 14 residues. The germline V gene encodes CDR1 MNHEY and CDR2 SVGEGT. CDR3 protein: CASSYSLEYNEQFF. The CDR3 DNA is TGTGCCAGCAGTTACTCATTAGAGTACAATGAGCAGTTCTTC.